This passage covers 25 T cell receptor beta chains from one sample sequenced in a study of CD8 T cells in ankylosing spondylitis. MiXCR was run by TCRdb on the 5' RACE reads, yielding one entry per CDR3 protein. There are approximately 300,000 distinct CDR3 sequences in the sample; around 19% occur only once, and less than 9.5% lies in the top ten. Material: blood, either unsorted or a sorted T cell fraction (not recorded which). These receptors originate from a male donor with ankylosing spondylitis or in good health (not recorded which).

The chain has TRBV7-3 and TRBJ2-2, with 10 bases lining up with TRBD2. The germline V gene encodes CDR1 SGHTA and CDR2 FQGTGA. This CDR3 is 14 amino acids long. V trimming: 3 bases; J trimming: 8 bases; junction bases outside the gene matches: 3. For the CDR3, the DNA is TGTGCCAGCAGCTTCTCTAGCGGGAGTGGGGAGCTGTTTTTT. It specifies CASSFSSGSGELFF.

This clonotype appeared many times. The chain couples TRBV6-5 to TRBJ2-1; D not certain. This CDR3 has 11 residues. Germline V gene data show CDR1 as MNHEY and CDR2 as SVGAGI. Trimming removed 7 bases from V and 6 bases from J, with 7 bases in between. This chain's CDR3 is CASTTGNEQFF. The CDR3 DNA reads TGTGCCAGCACCACTGGCAATGAGCAGTTCTTC.

This clonotype was found once. The gene calls are TRBV6-5 and TRBJ1-2, with unresolved D. CDR1 is MNHEY and CDR2 is SVGAGI in the germline V gene. The CDR3 has 16 residues. V dropped 2 bases and J dropped 2 bases, with 15 bases sitting between them. CDR3: CASSYGKVSSNYGYTF. The CDR3 DNA reads TGTGCCAGCAGTTACGGCAAGGTCAGCTCAAACTATGGCTACACCTTC.

The chain joins TRBV12-3 or TRBV12-4 to TRBJ2-1; D not resolved. The CDR3 is 13 amino acids. The germline V and J ends were trimmed by 2 bases and 6 bases, with 8 bases remaining between them. CDR3 amino acids: CASSLLEFNEQFF. The CDR3 bases are TGTGCCAGCAGTTTACTCGAGTTCAATGAGCAGTTCTTC.

The sample holds many counts of this clonotype. The rearrangement links TRBV28 to TRBJ1-2, with a tentative D call TRBD1 (6 bases). With 3 bases removed from V and 2 bases from J, the gap between germline ends came to 7 bases. From germline, CDR1 is MDHEN and CDR2 SYDVKM. The CDR3 is 13 amino acids. This chain's CDR3 is CASSLDSNYGYTF. The CDR3, as DNA: TGTGCCAGCAGTTTGGACAGCAACTATGGCTACACCTTC.

J is TRBJ2-7 and V is TRBV5-1, with D possibly TRBD2 on 6 matching bases. Trimming stripped 3 bases from V and 6 bases from J, with 19 bases between. The CDR3 covers 15 residues. Germline V gene data show CDR1 as SGHRS and CDR2 as YFSETQ. CDR3 coding DNA: TGCGCCAGCAGCTCGGGACTTCAAGGGGCTTTCGAGCAGTACGTC. As protein: CASSSGLQGAFEQYV.

The chain is built from TRBV18 and TRBJ2-7; 8 nucleotides agree with TRBD2. The CDR3 has 14 amino acids. From germline, CDR1 is KGHSH and CDR2 LQKENI. With V trimmed by 4 bases and J by 4 bases, 6 bases remained unmatched. This chain's CDR3 is CASSRASGPYEQYV. The CDR3 bases are TGTGCCAGCTCACGGGCTAGCGGGCCATACGAGCAGTACGTC.

This clonotype appeared a few times. This CDR3 reads CASSFTGDSITEAFF. CDR3 in DNA: TGCGCCAGCAGCTTTACAGGGGACTCGATCACTGAAGCTTTCTTT. The gene calls are TRBV5-1 and TRBJ1-1, with 7 nucleotides matching TRBD1. Trimming at V came to 2 bases and at J to 4 bases, leaving 8 bases not matched to a gene. Germline V lookup: CDR1 SGHRS, CDR2 YFSETQ. This CDR3 has 15 amino acids.

This clonotype was seen at least ten times. A read error may account for a junction end that differs from germline. V is TRBV29-1 and J is TRBJ2-5; D is possibly TRBD1 (6 bases). The CDR3 is 16 residues long. Per germline, CDR1 SQVTM and CDR2 ANQGSEA. The DNA for the CDR3 is TGCAGCGTTGAAGATTCCTACAGGGACAACCAGGAGACCCAGTACTTC. Protein sequence: CSVEDSYRDNQETQYF.

This chain connects TRBV20-1 to TRBJ2-5; 14 positions match TRBD2. The CDR3 has 14 residues. Per the germline V gene, CDR1 is DFQATT and CDR2 is SNEGSKA (reference sequence). J gave up 7 bases and V 5 bases, and 6 bases lay outside the gene matches. This CDR3 reads CSAGPGTSGGTQYF. CDR3 in DNA: TGCAGTGCTGGTCCCGGGACTAGCGGGGGGACCCAGTACTTC.

This clonotype occurred a few times. The V call is TRBV7-8, the J call TRBJ2-1, with TRBD2 identical over 7 bases. The ends lost 5 bases at V and 4 bases at J; junction bases unmatched: 5. This CDR3 is 14 amino acids long. CDR1 and CDR2 from the germline V gene are SGHVS and FQNEAQ. CDR3 protein: CASSTWTRYNEQFF. The CDR3 nucleotides read TGTGCCAGCAGCACATGGACTAGGTACAATGAGCAGTTCTTC.

This clonotype was seen a handful of times. This chain joins TRBV10-3 and TRBJ1-4; TRBD1 is a possible D gene (5 bases). The CDR3 consists of 15 residues. V lost 4 bases to trimming and J lost 0 bases, with 9 bases between them. CDR1 ENHRY and CDR2 SYGVKD come from the germline V gene. CDR3 loop: CAISGGATTNEKLFF. DNA for the CDR3: TGTGCCATCAGTGGAGGGGCCACAACTAATGAAAAACTGTTTTTT.

About this clonotype: One end of the junction is discordant with germline, which a read error may explain. The chain couples TRBV5-1 to TRBJ2-1; D is uncertain. This CDR3 spans 13 amino acids. Germline V lookup: CDR1 SGHRS, CDR2 YFSETQ. As DNA, the CDR3 is TGCACCAGCAGCCCACTCAGTACCAATGAGCAGTTCTTC. Amino acids: CTSSPLSTNEQFF. The full variable domain, rest sourced from reference TRBV5-1 and TRBJ2-1, is KAGVTQTPRYLIKTRGQQVTLSCSPISGHRSVSWYQQTPGQGLQFLFEYFSETQRNKGNFPGRFSGRQFSNSRSEMNVSTLELGDSALYLCTSSPLSTNEQFFGPGTRLTVL.

This chain joins TRBV7-6 and TRBJ2-5; TRBD1 matches at 12 bases. The CDR3 has 15 amino acids. V trimming: 4 bases; J trimming: 5 bases; junction bases outside the gene matches: 5. Germline CDR1 SGHVS, CDR2 FNYEAQ. This chain's CDR3 is CASSSGTGGRETQYF. DNA of the CDR3: TGTGCCAGCAGCTCCGGGACAGGGGGCAGGGAGACCCAGTACTTC. Full variable domain (remainder filled in from reference TRBV7-6 and TRBJ2-5): GAGVSQSPRYKVTKRGQDVALRCDPISGHVSLYWYRQALGQGPEFLTYFNYEAQQDKSGLPNDRFSAERPEGSISTLTIQRTEQRDSAMYRCASSSGTGGRETQYFGPGTRLLVL.

This clonotype has at least ten counts. V gene TRBV27 combines with J gene TRBJ1-6; the match to TRBD1 covers 8 bases. The CDR3 extends over 15 amino acids. CDR1 MNHEY and CDR2 SMNVEV come from the germline V gene (reference sequence). The V and J ends lost 5 bases and 7 bases, in that order; junction bases with no gene match: 7. The CDR3, as DNA: TGTGCCAGCAGTCCCGGGGACAGGAGAAATTCACCCCTCCACTTT. The encoded protein is CASSPGDRRNSPLHF.

The V gene is TRBV3-1, the J gene TRBJ2-1; TRBD2 matches at 7 bases. The CDR3 is made up of 15 amino acids. Germline trimming cut 1 base from V and 2 bases from J; bases unmatched to any gene: 2. CDR1 and CDR2 from the germline V gene are LGHDT and YNNKEL (reference sequence). CDR3 nucleotide sequence: TGTGCCAGCAGCCAAGTCGGGGGGACCTACAATGAGCAGTTCTTC. Its translation: CASSQVGGTYNEQFF.

The V gene is TRBV20-1, the J gene TRBJ1-5; 8 bases agree with TRBD1. J was trimmed by 3 bases and V by 4 bases; bases with no gene match: 5. This CDR3 is 14 amino acids long. Looked up from germline, CDR1 is DFQATT and CDR2 is SNEGSKA (reference sequence). CDR3 DNA sequence: TGCAGTGCTACCCCGGACAGGGACAATCAGCCCCAGCATTTT. This sequence encodes CSATPDRDNQPQHF.

The chain employs TRBV6-1 and TRBJ2-1; TRBD2 aligns across 8 bases. This CDR3 spans 15 amino acids. Per germline, CDR1 MNHNS and CDR2 SASEGT. Trimming at V came to 5 bases and at J to 3 bases, leaving 6 bases not matched to a gene. DNA of the CDR3: TGTGCCAGCAGTAAGCTAGCGGGTTACTACAATGAGCAGTTCTTC. The encoded protein is CASSKLAGYYNEQFF.

The J gene is TRBJ2-1, the V gene TRBV7-9, with 10 bases aligning to TRBD2. The CDR3 covers 14 residues. Per germline, CDR1 SEHNR and CDR2 FQNEAQ (reference sequence). The trim removed 6 bases at V and 5 bases at J, leaving 4 bases unmatched. CDR3 sequence: CASSLLAGHNEQFF. DNA of the CDR3: TGTGCCAGCAGTTTACTAGCGGGGCACAATGAGCAGTTCTTC.

This clonotype occurred a few times. The chain has TRBV11-2 and TRBJ2-5, with D uncertain. There are 15 residues in the CDR3. The germline gives CDR1 SGHAT, CDR2 FQNNGV. Trimming took off 2 bases at V and 2 bases at J, with 12 bases between the two ends. In nucleotides, the CDR3 is TGTGCCAGCAGCTTATCCCACCCCGGGCAAGAGACCCAGTACTTC. Its translation is CASSLSHPGQETQYF.

The chain is built from TRBV7-9 and TRBJ2-1, with D possibly called TRBD1 or TRBD2 (5 bases each). The CDR3 runs to 14 residues. Germline values: CDR1 SEHNR, CDR2 FQNEAQ (reference sequence). Trimming removed 5 bases from V and 8 bases from J, with 16 bases in between. CDR3 loop: CASSLGGIIDEQFF. As DNA, the CDR3 is TGTGCCAGCAGCCTTGGGGGAATTATCGATGAGCAGTTCTTC.

This clonotype was counted only a few times. The chain recombines TRBV12-3 or TRBV12-4 with TRBJ2-1; a possible D gene is TRBD2 (7 bases). CDR3 length: 17 amino acids. V dropped 3 bases and J dropped 0 bases, with 15 bases sitting between them. As DNA, the CDR3 is TGTGCCAGCAGTTTGCGGGGCGGGGGCCGCTCCTACAATGAGCAGTTCTTC. Its protein product is CASSLRGGGRSYNEQFF.

The chain is built from TRBV20-1 and TRBJ1-6; 9 positions agree with TRBD1. There are 16 residues in the CDR3. Germline assignment: CDR1 DFQATT and CDR2 SNEGSKA (reference sequence). The trim removed 1 base at V and 9 bases at J, leaving 10 bases unmatched. In DNA, the CDR3 is TGCAGTGCTAGAGTTCCCGGGACAGGGCTATCTTCACCCCTCCACTTT. This translates into CSARVPGTGLSSPLHF.

This clonotype was seen ten or more times. J is TRBJ2-1 and V is TRBV12-3 or TRBV12-4; D unresolved. The CDR3 sequence is 10 residues long. V lost 1 base and J 15 bases, leaving 7 bases between the germline ends. As DNA, the CDR3 is TGTGCCAGCAGTTTAGGGACGCTGTTCTTC. This encodes CASSLGTLFF.

The chain recombines TRBV9 with TRBJ2-5, with a tentative D call TRBD1 (6 bases). Per the germline V gene, CDR1 is SGDLS and CDR2 is YYNGEE. V lost 4 bases and J 5 bases, leaving 18 bases between the germline ends. The CDR3 has 15 residues. The CDR3 sequence is CASSPRDIKSETQYF. CDR3 sequence (DNA): TGTGCCAGCAGCCCCCGGGACATAAAATCTGAGACCCAGTACTTC.